This TCR beta chain was retrieved from a study of CD8+ T cells in alopecia areata. This CDR3 has 14 amino acids. V was shortened by 0 bases and J by 4 bases, with 9 bases between the two germline ends. In germline, CDR1 is WSHSY, CDR2 SAAADI. Reverse transcription of extracted RNA yielded cDNA, which provided the sequencing template. Some clones are missing from TCRdb's copy, which holds only in-frame ones; the method was immunoSEQ multiplex PCR. The sample yields under 200,000 clones, less than 80% seen once. Treatment here: oral pan-JAK inhibitor, 5-10 mg twice daily. The chain has TRBV10-2 and TRBJ1-1, with D unresolved. Sample: CD4+ T cells sorted from blood, taken at week 24, from a patient treated with tofacitinib. The TCR was taken from a human donor with alopecia areata. The CDR3 DNA sequence: TGCGCCAGCAGTGAGTCGACGTTGACCACTGAAGCTTTCTTT. Protein product: CASSESTLTTEAFF.